The rows below give T cell receptor beta chains drawn from one sample of a study of PD-1 blockade in classical Hodgkin lymphoma. TCRdb's copy holds only in-frame clones and misses some; the assay was immunoSEQ multiplex PCR. This table holds roughly 11,000 clones, around 84% found once. The starting material was peripheral blood mononuclear cells (PBMCs), obtained at baseline. The receptors come from a human donor with classical Hodgkin lymphoma. Both conserved end residues are part of each CDR3. The order of the fields is clone size, J gene, V gene, D gene, CDR3 DNA, CDR3 protein. D genes are given only for firm matches. The size entry is marked missing in some rows and otherwise reads once, few, many or a size class.

abundance: once
j_gene: TRBJ2-5
v_gene: TRBV2
d_gene: NA
CDR3nt: TGTGCCAGCAGTTGGGTAGAAGAGACCCAGTACTTC
CDR3aa: CASSWVEETQYF

abundance: few
j_gene: TRBJ1-6
v_gene: TRBV2
d_gene: NA
CDR3nt: TGTGCCAGCAGTCCAAATAATTCACCCCTCCACTTT
CDR3aa: CASSPNNSPLHF

abundance: NA
j_gene: TRBJ2-5
v_gene: TRBV19
d_gene: NA
CDR3nt: TGTGCCAGTAGTCAGAAGGGCCGGGAGACCCAGTACTTC
CDR3aa: CASSQKGRETQYF

abundance: NA
j_gene: TRBJ1-3
v_gene: TRBV2
d_gene: NA
CDR3nt: TGTGCCAGCAGCGAAGTGCACGGAAACACCATATATTTT
CDR3aa: CASSEVHGNTIYF

abundance: NA
j_gene: TRBJ2-5
v_gene: TRBV19
d_gene: NA
CDR3nt: TGTGCCAGTAGTTCACAGGGCGAGACCCAGTACTTC
CDR3aa: CASSSQGETQYF

abundance: once
j_gene: TRBJ1-6
v_gene: TRBV5-1
d_gene: NA
CDR3nt: TGCGCCAGCAGCTTGGAACAGGGCGGTTCACCCCTCCACTTT
CDR3aa: CASSLEQGGSPLHF

abundance: medium-sized
j_gene: TRBJ2-7
v_gene: TRBV6-1
d_gene: TRBD1
CDR3nt: TGTGCCAGCACAGGGACAGGGGGCTACGAGCAGTACTTC
CDR3aa: CASTGTGGYEQYF

abundance: NA
j_gene: TRBJ1-2
v_gene: TRBV30
d_gene: TRBD1
CDR3nt: TGTGCCTGGATCCAGGGAGACAGGGGACAGGGAGTTGGCTACACCTTC
CDR3aa: CAWIQGDRGQGVGYTF

abundance: NA
j_gene: TRBJ2-1
v_gene: TRBV11-2
d_gene: TRBD2
CDR3nt: TGTGCCAGCAGCCGCGGGGGGCTTTCCTACAATGAGCAGTTCTTC
CDR3aa: CASSRGGLSYNEQFF

abundance: NA
j_gene: TRBJ2-7
v_gene: TRBV2
d_gene: TRBD2
CDR3nt: TGTGCCAGCAGAGTTAGCGGGAGTGGCTACGAGCAGTACTTC
CDR3aa: CASRVSGSGYEQYF

abundance: NA
j_gene: TRBJ2-2
v_gene: TRBV11-2
d_gene: TRBD2
CDR3nt: TGTGCCAGCAGCCTATCTAGCGGGCGGAACACCGGGGAGCTGTTTTTT
CDR3aa: CASSLSSGRNTGELFF

abundance: once
j_gene: TRBJ2-1
v_gene: TRBV4-1
d_gene: TRBD2
CDR3nt: TGCGCCAGCAGCCACTCCGTCTCGAGCGGGAGGATCCCAGGGAATGAGCAGTTCTTC
CDR3aa: CASSHSVSSGRIPGNEQFF

abundance: NA
j_gene: TRBJ2-1
v_gene: TRBV4-1
d_gene: TRBD2
CDR3nt: TGCGCCAGCAGCCAAACGACTAGCGGGAGGGCCAATGAGCAGTTCTTC
CDR3aa: CASSQTTSGRANEQFF

abundance: NA
j_gene: TRBJ2-3
v_gene: TRBV6-5
d_gene: TRBD2
CDR3nt: TGTGCCAGCAGTTGGCATTGGGGCGGGGGGGCAGATACGCAGTATTTT
CDR3aa: CASSWHWGGGADTQYF

abundance: NA
j_gene: TRBJ1-2
v_gene: TRBV4-3
d_gene: NA
CDR3nt: TGCGCCAGCAGCCAAGATCACAGCAACTATGGCTACACCTTC
CDR3aa: CASSQDHSNYGYTF

abundance: NA
j_gene: TRBJ1-1
v_gene: TRBV5-1
d_gene: NA
CDR3nt: TGCGCCAGCAGCTCGGACGGACTGAACACTGAAGCTTTCTTT
CDR3aa: CASSSDGLNTEAFF

abundance: NA
j_gene: TRBJ2-7
v_gene: TRBV19
d_gene: NA
CDR3nt: TGTGCCAGTAAGAGCGGTGGCGCCTCCTACGAGCAGTACTTC
CDR3aa: CASKSGGASYEQYF

abundance: few
j_gene: TRBJ1-6
v_gene: TRBV7-8
d_gene: NA
CDR3nt: TGTGCCAGCATCGGACCGGACTCCTATAATTCACCCCTCCACTTT
CDR3aa: CASIGPDSYNSPLHF

abundance: NA
j_gene: TRBJ2-3
v_gene: TRBV5-4
d_gene: TRBD2
CDR3nt: TGTGCCAGCAGCTTACCGGGGACTAGCGGGGGGCCAGATACGCAGTATTTT
CDR3aa: CASSLPGTSGGPDTQYF

abundance: NA
j_gene: TRBJ2-7
v_gene: TRBV6-6
d_gene: TRBD1
CDR3nt: TGTGCCAGCAGGCCGACAGGGTTGTACGAGCAGTACTTC
CDR3aa: CASRPTGLYEQYF

abundance: NA
j_gene: TRBJ1-5
v_gene: TRBV2
d_gene: TRBD1
CDR3nt: TGTGCCAGCGGGGGACAGGGAGCCGGTCAGCCCCAGCATTTT
CDR3aa: CASGGQGAGQPQHF

abundance: NA
j_gene: TRBJ1-2
v_gene: TRBV7-3
d_gene: TRBD1
CDR3nt: TGTGCCAGCAGCTTAAGCCAGGGGGCATTTTTGAACTATGGCTACACCTTC
CDR3aa: CASSLSQGAFLNYGYTF

abundance: NA
j_gene: TRBJ1-2
v_gene: TRBV27
d_gene: NA
CDR3nt: TGTGCCAGCAGTCCCCAAGGATGCTACACCTTC
CDR3aa: CASSPQGCYTF

abundance: NA
j_gene: TRBJ2-7
v_gene: TRBV19
d_gene: NA
CDR3nt: TGTGCCAGTAGTCCCTCTCTTCCCTACGAGCAGTACTTC
CDR3aa: CASSPSLPYEQYF

abundance: NA
j_gene: TRBJ1-4
v_gene: TRBV5-4
d_gene: NA
CDR3nt: TGTGCCAGCAGCGTGGAGTATGGGGAGGAAAAACTGTTTTTT
CDR3aa: CASSVEYGEEKLFF

abundance: NA
j_gene: TRBJ1-4
v_gene: TRBV28
d_gene: NA
CDR3nt: TGTGCCAGCAGTTTATTGGGGGCAGGGCGAGGTTCTGAAAAACTGTTTTTT
CDR3aa: CASSLLGAGRGSEKLFF

abundance: NA
j_gene: TRBJ1-1
v_gene: TRBV29-1
d_gene: NA
CDR3nt: TGCAGCGTTGTAGCACAGCTGAACACTGAAGCTTTCTTT
CDR3aa: CSVVAQLNTEAFF

abundance: NA
j_gene: TRBJ1-1
v_gene: TRBV13
d_gene: NA
CDR3nt: TGTGCCAGCAGCTTGACAGGCGGCACTGAAGCTTTCTTT
CDR3aa: CASSLTGGTEAFF

abundance: once
j_gene: TRBJ2-5
v_gene: TRBV6-5
d_gene: NA
CDR3nt: TGTGCCAGCAGTGCGGGGACAGCAGAAAAAGAGACCCAGTACTTC
CDR3aa: CASSAGTAEKETQYF

abundance: NA
j_gene: TRBJ2-7
v_gene: TRBV6-5
d_gene: TRBD1
CDR3nt: TGTGCCAGCAGGACTCGGACAGGGGGCTCCTACGAGCAGTACTTC
CDR3aa: CASRTRTGGSYEQYF

abundance: NA
j_gene: TRBJ2-7
v_gene: TRBV19
d_gene: NA
CDR3nt: TGTGCCAGTAGTATAGACTACGAGCAGTACTTC
CDR3aa: CASSIDYEQYF

abundance: NA
j_gene: TRBJ1-2
v_gene: TRBV19
d_gene: TRBD1
CDR3nt: TGTGCCAGTAGTATAGCGGTGAGGAGAACAGGGGACGGCTACACCTTC
CDR3aa: CASSIAVRRTGDGYTF

abundance: NA
j_gene: TRBJ1-2
v_gene: TRBV20-1
d_gene: NA
CDR3nt: TGCAGTGCTAGCGACAATGGCTACACCTTC
CDR3aa: CSASDNGYTF

abundance: NA
j_gene: TRBJ2-7
v_gene: TRBV11-3
d_gene: NA
CDR3nt: TGTGCCAGCAGCCCACGTGAGGGGCCGAACTACTACGAGCAGTACTTC
CDR3aa: CASSPREGPNYYEQYF

abundance: NA
j_gene: TRBJ2-3
v_gene: TRBV11-3
d_gene: NA
CDR3nt: TGTGCCAGTAGTGAGCGGTTTAATACGCAGTATTTT
CDR3aa: CASSERFNTQYF

abundance: NA
j_gene: TRBJ1-1
v_gene: TRBV30
d_gene: NA
CDR3nt: TGTGCCTGGAGGGGCCCCGAGAGAGAAGCTTTCTTT
CDR3aa: CAWRGPEREAFF

abundance: NA
j_gene: TRBJ1-5
v_gene: TRBV28
d_gene: NA
CDR3nt: TGTGCCAGCAGCCTTCCGGGGGGCCCTAATCAGCCCCAGCATTTT
CDR3aa: CASSLPGGPNQPQHF

abundance: NA
j_gene: TRBJ2-1
v_gene: TRBV2
d_gene: NA
CDR3nt: TGCGCCCAAACACAGCAGGGAAGGAGCTCCTACAATGAGCAGTTCTTC
CDR3aa: CAQTQQGRSSYNEQFF

abundance: NA
j_gene: TRBJ2-7
v_gene: TRBV6-5
d_gene: NA
CDR3nt: TGTGCCAGCAGTTACCGGGGGAGCTACGAGCAGTACTTC
CDR3aa: CASSYRGSYEQYF

abundance: NA
j_gene: TRBJ2-5
v_gene: TRBV2
d_gene: TRBD2
CDR3nt: TGTGCCAGCAGTGGGACTAGCGGGAAAGAGACCCAGTACTTC
CDR3aa: CASSGTSGKETQYF

abundance: few
j_gene: TRBJ1-6
v_gene: TRBV2
d_gene: TRBD1
CDR3nt: TGTGCCAGCAGTGATTGGGACAGGCCCGAGTCACCCCTCCACTTT
CDR3aa: CASSDWDRPESPLHF

abundance: NA
j_gene: TRBJ2-7
v_gene: TRBV6-5
d_gene: TRBD1
CDR3nt: TGTGCCAGCCATCCCCCGGGACAGGTCTACGAGCAGTACTTC
CDR3aa: CASHPPGQVYEQYF

abundance: NA
j_gene: TRBJ1-2
v_gene: TRBV19
d_gene: NA
CDR3nt: TGTGCCAGTAGTATCGGGCGGCCAGGGGACTATGGCTACACCTTC
CDR3aa: CASSIGRPGDYGYTF

abundance: NA
j_gene: TRBJ2-1
v_gene: TRBV5-4
d_gene: NA
CDR3nt: TGTGCCAGCAGCTTGGCCAGTAGTTATGAGCAGTTCTTC
CDR3aa: CASSLASSYEQFF

abundance: NA
j_gene: TRBJ2-7
v_gene: TRBV25-1
d_gene: TRBD1
CDR3nt: TGTGCCAGCAGTGAGGCAGGGGGAAACGAGCAGTACTTC
CDR3aa: CASSEAGGNEQYF

abundance: few
j_gene: TRBJ2-6
v_gene: TRBV7-9
d_gene: TRBD1
CDR3nt: TGTGCCAGCAGCACCGATCAGGGGGCGGGTGGGGCCAACGTCCTGACTTTC
CDR3aa: CASSTDQGAGGANVLTF

abundance: NA
j_gene: TRBJ1-1
v_gene: TRBV7-6
d_gene: NA
CDR3nt: TGTGCCAGCAGCCTGTCGCAGAGAACTGAAGCTTTCTTT
CDR3aa: CASSLSQRTEAFF

abundance: NA
j_gene: TRBJ1-3
v_gene: TRBV6-1
d_gene: NA
CDR3nt: TGTGCCAGCAGTGGCGGGACGCCCTCTGGAAACACCATATATTTT
CDR3aa: CASSGGTPSGNTIYF

abundance: NA
j_gene: TRBJ2-7
v_gene: TRBV11-2
d_gene: NA
CDR3nt: TGTGCCAGCAGCTTCGGACAGTACGAGCAGTACTTC
CDR3aa: CASSFGQYEQYF

abundance: NA
j_gene: TRBJ2-1
v_gene: TRBV6-6
d_gene: NA
CDR3nt: TGTGCCAGCAGTTACGACTACAATGAGCAGTTCTTC
CDR3aa: CASSYDYNEQFF

abundance: NA
j_gene: TRBJ1-1
v_gene: TRBV29-1
d_gene: TRBD1
CDR3nt: TGCAGCGTTGTTTTGACAGGGGAGACTGAAGCTTTCTTT
CDR3aa: CSVVLTGETEAFF

abundance: NA
j_gene: TRBJ2-3
v_gene: TRBV29-1
d_gene: NA
CDR3nt: TGCAGCGTTGAATTCGGAGATACGCAGTATTTT
CDR3aa: CSVEFGDTQYF

abundance: NA
j_gene: TRBJ1-1
v_gene: TRBV6-8
d_gene: NA
CDR3nt: TGTGCCAGCAGTTACTCCCTGGGGGGGGCTGAAGCTTTCTTT
CDR3aa: CASSYSLGGAEAFF

abundance: NA
j_gene: TRBJ2-5
v_gene: TRBV9
d_gene: NA
CDR3nt: TGTGCCAGCAGCGTAGGGCTATCCCAAGAGACCCAGTACTTC
CDR3aa: CASSVGLSQETQYF

abundance: NA
j_gene: TRBJ1-4
v_gene: TRBV6-1
d_gene: NA
CDR3nt: TGTGCCAGCACTCCACGGGGGGGCGTAGGGGAAAAACTGTTTTTT
CDR3aa: CASTPRGGVGEKLFF